These 24 T cell receptor beta chains originate from one sample sequenced in a study of identical twins. In TCRdb, the 5' RACE reads were re-called with MiXCR into one record per CDR3 protein. Here the sample spans 300,000 to 400,000 distinct CDR3 sequences, roughly an eighth being singletons. This sample also belongs to another study, concerning yellow fever vaccine responses in identical twins.

Sequencing input: CD8+ T cells sorted from blood. These receptors all stem from a young woman in good health.

This clonotype was found a few times. V and J are TRBV7-8 and TRBJ2-6, with 9 bases lining up with TRBD1. V shed 6 bases and J 1 base; nucleotides not matched to a gene: 7. The CDR3 loop spans 17 amino acids. Germline CDR1 and CDR2: SGHVS and FQNEAQ. The DNA of the CDR3 is TGTGCCAGCAGGGGGGGACAGGGAATTTCTGGGGCCAACGTCCTGACTTTC. Protein: CASRGGQGISGANVLTF.

The chain recombines TRBV3-1 with TRBJ2-2; D perhaps matches TRBD2 (6 bases). The CDR3 sequence is 16 residues long. The ends were cut back, 6 bases at V and 4 bases at J, with 18 bases in the middle. Germline CDR1 LGHDT, CDR2 YNNKEL (reference sequence). This CDR3 is CASSPLGGEVTGELFF. CDR3 DNA sequence: TGTGCCAGCAGTCCCTTGGGGGGAGAGGTCACCGGGGAGCTGTTTTTT. Drawing the rest from reference TRBV3-1 and TRBJ2-2, the complete variable domain is DTAVSQTPKYLVTQMGNDKSIKCEQNLGHDTMYWYKQDSKKFLKIMFSYNNKELIINETVPNRFSPKSPDKAHLNLHINSLELGDSAVYFCASSPLGGEVTGELFFGEGSRLTVL.

This clonotype was counted a few times. The chain uses TRBV19 and TRBJ1-1; no clear D. The V end lost 8 bases, the J end lost 0 bases, and 13 bases lay between the germline ends. Germline CDR1 is LNHDA and CDR2 is SQIVND (reference sequence). The CDR3 runs 14 residues. CDR3 nucleotides: TGTGCCAGTGCTCCTGGCCAGCTGAACACTGAAGCTTTCTTT. Residues: CASAPGQLNTEAFF.

The chain carries TRBV12-3 or TRBV12-4 and TRBJ1-2; 8 bases match TRBD1. This CDR3 region has 11 residues. After removal of 8 bases from V and 10 bases from J, the junction contained 6 bases not matched to a gene. CDR3 coding DNA: TGTGCCAGCCTGACAGGGGCCCACTACACCTTC. Its protein product is CASLTGAHYTF.

This clonotype has a count of ten or more. The chain has TRBV25-1 and TRBJ2-7; unclear D gene. V was cut by 3 bases and J by 3 bases, with 9 bases left in between. This CDR3 has 13 amino acids. CDR1 and CDR2 (germline): MGHDK, SYGVNS. The CDR3 reads CASSDTYIYEQYF. The CDR3 DNA reads as TGTGCCAGCAGTGACACATATATCTACGAGCAGTACTTC.

This clonotype was observed a handful of times. The chain combines TRBV19 with TRBJ1-2; no clear D. CDR3 length: 13 residues. V lost 4 bases and J 6 bases, leaving 12 bases between the germline ends. Germline CDR1 LNHDA, CDR2 SQIVND (reference sequence). The CDR3 bases are TGTGCCAGTAGTACTCTAGGAGGAAATGGCTACACCTTC. Amino acids: CASSTLGGNGYTF.

The chain couples TRBV18 to TRBJ2-2, with D hard to call. CDR1 is KGHSH and CDR2 is LQKENI in the germline V gene. V was shortened by 1 base and J by 1 base, with 16 bases between the two germline ends. CDR3 size: 18 residues. The CDR3 region has the DNA TGTGCCAGCTCACCACTCTCGCAAGCCGGCGGGAACACCGGGGAGCTGTTTTTT. It translates to CASSPLSQAGGNTGELFF. The variable domain in full, with the rest retrieved from reference TRBV18 and TRBJ2-2, is NAGVMQNPRHLVRRRGQEARLRCSPMKGHSHVYWYRQLPEEGLKFMVYLQKENIIDESGMPKERFSAEFPKEGPSILRIQQVVRGDSAAYFCASSPLSQAGGNTGELFFGEGSRLTVL.

At least ten counts were recorded for this clonotype. The chain uses TRBV5-1 and TRBJ2-1; unclear D gene. The V gene lost 5 bases and the J gene lost 8 bases, with 20 bases spanning the gap. The germline V gene encodes CDR1 SGHRS and CDR2 YFSETQ. The CDR3 is 15 amino acids. The CDR3 DNA follows: TGCGCCAGCAGATGGATAGGGTTCATCATAGATGAGCAGTTCTTC. Encoded protein: CASRWIGFIIDEQFF.

The chain is built from TRBV6-4 and TRBJ2-6; D gene unclear. Deletions cut 5 bases from V and 0 bases from J, with 11 bases between. Germline V lookup: CDR1 MRHNA, CDR2 SNTAGT. The CDR3 sequence is 16 residues long. The CDR3 DNA sequence: TGTGCCAGCAGTCAGCTCGACGACTCTGGGGCCAACGTCCTGACTTTC. Protein sequence: CASSQLDDSGANVLTF.

This clonotype was found a few times. The chain couples TRBV7-9 to TRBJ1-3, with D hard to call. The V end was cut by 5 bases, the J end by 0 bases, with 14 bases between. Germline CDR1 and CDR2: SEHNR and FQNEAQ (reference sequence). The CDR3 loop spans 16 amino acids. This CDR3 is CASSSFGYNSGNTIYF. CDR3 bases: TGTGCCAGCAGCAGTTTCGGTTATAACTCTGGAAACACCATATATTTT.

This chain links TRBV21-1 with TRBJ1-3. TRBV21-1 is given as a pseudogene. The CDR3 spans 17 residues. This chain's CDR3 is CASSNHGRPLSGNTIYF. CDR3 bases: TGTGCCAGCAGCAACCACGGACGGCCACTCTCTGGAAACACCATATATTTT.

This clonotype was seen ten or more times. The chain has TRBV15 and TRBJ2-7; a weak D match, TRBD1 (5 bases). The CDR3 sequence is 13 residues long. Germline CDR1 and CDR2: LNHNV and YYDKDF (reference sequence). With 1 base removed from V and 2 bases from J, the gap between germline ends came to 6 bases. CDR3 DNA sequence: TGTGCCACCAGCAGAGGACAGACCTACGAGCAGTACTTC. Residues: CATSRGQTYEQYF.

This clonotype was observed many times. V gene TRBV6-1 combines with J gene TRBJ2-2, with D perhaps given as TRBD1 or TRBD2 (5 bases each). This CDR3 region has 13 residues. Germline CDR1 and CDR2: MNHNS and SASEGT. The V end was cut by 6 bases, the J end by 6 bases, with 11 bases between. CDR3 in DNA: TGTGCCAGCAGCGGTCGGGACGCCGGGGAGCTGTTTTTT. This encodes CASSGRDAGELFF.

CDR3 residues: CASTIGSYPYEQYV. In DNA form, the CDR3 reads TGTGCCAGCACTATCGGGTCTTACCCCTACGAGCAGTACGTC. J is TRBJ2-7 and V is TRBV6-2 or TRBV6-3; D not resolved. Per the germline V gene, CDR1 is MNHEY and CDR2 is SVGEGT. The CDR3 runs to 14 residues. V lost 7 bases to trimming and J lost 2 bases, with 15 bases between them.

The table lists this clonotype with a few counts. This chain connects TRBV3-1 to TRBJ2-1; TRBD2 agrees at 7 bases. The CDR3 length is 15 residues. The germline V gene encodes CDR1 LGHDT and CDR2 YNNKEL (reference sequence). Trimming at V came to 7 bases and at J to 3 bases, leaving 9 bases not matched to a gene. The CDR3 DNA is TGTGCCAGCACCCCCGGGGAGGGGTACTACAATGAGCAGTTCTTC. It codes for CASTPGEGYYNEQFF.

This clonotype showed up just a few times. CDR3 sequence: CASSVSGTGYAGELFF. Here the CDR3 DNA reads TGTGCCAGCAGCGTAAGCGGGACAGGTTACGCCGGGGAGCTGTTTTTT. The V call is TRBV9, the J call TRBJ2-2; maybe TRBD1 (8 bases). Looked up from germline, CDR1 is SGDLS and CDR2 is YYNGEE. The CDR3 spans 16 residues. Trimming removed 1 base at V and 6 bases at J, with 16 bases between. The full variable domain, completed using reference TRBV9 and TRBJ2-2, is DSGVTQTPKHLITATGQRVTLRCSPRSGDLSVYWYQQSLDQGLQFLIQYYNGEERAKGNILERFSAQQFPDLHSELNLSSLELGDSALYFCASSVSGTGYAGELFFGEGSRLTVL.

This clonotype was seen a few times. The chain carries TRBV7-8 and TRBJ2-7, with 10 positions matching TRBD1. Per germline, CDR1 SGHVS and CDR2 FQNEAQ. The CDR3 runs to 16 residues. The V gene end was trimmed by 4 bases and the J gene end by 3 bases; junction bases not matched to a gene: 9. CDR3 DNA sequence: TGTGCCAGCAGCTCCCCGGAGGGGACAGGGGACTACGAGCAGTACGTC. Encoded protein: CASSSPEGTGDYEQYV.

The rearrangement links TRBV12-5 to TRBJ2-7; D is perhaps TRBD1 (6 bases). V lost 1 base, J lost 2 bases, and 15 bases lay in between. The CDR3 has 16 residues. The germline V gene encodes CDR1 LGHNT and CDR2 FRNRAP. CDR3 amino acids: CASGLASGSGAYEQYV. As DNA, the CDR3 is TGTGCTAGTGGTTTGGCCAGCGGTTCAGGGGCCTACGAGCAGTACGTC.

In its sample, this clonotype was seen a few times. The rearrangement links TRBV28 to TRBJ2-3; 10 bases align to TRBD2. The CDR3 is 20 residues long. V was clipped by 6 bases and J by 1 base; unmatched bases: 19. The germline gives CDR1 MDHEN, CDR2 SYDVKM. This CDR3 reads CASSPGGGSGGFYRTDTQYF. In DNA, the CDR3 is TGTGCCAGCAGCCCGGGTGGAGGTAGCGGGGGGTTCTACCGCACAGATACGCAGTATTTT.

This sequence joins TRBV2 and TRBJ1-2; D gene unclear. Germline CDR1 is SNHLY and CDR2 is FYNNEI. V gave up 4 bases and J gave up 5 bases, with 11 bases separating them. There are 13 residues in the CDR3. The CDR3 reads CASSGRAPYGYTF. The CDR3 DNA is TGTGCCAGCAGTGGGAGGGCCCCATATGGCTACACCTTC.

This clonotype was seen a few times. The chain joins TRBV6-1 to TRBJ2-7, with D perhaps TRBD2 (6 bases). The V gene lost 11 bases and the J gene lost 3 bases, with 14 bases spanning the gap. CDR1 is MNHNS and CDR2 is SASEGT in the germline V gene. The CDR3 extends over 12 amino acids. For the CDR3, the DNA is TGTGCCGGCGCAGAGGGACTCTACGAGCAGTACTTC. Translating gives CAGAEGLYEQYF.

J is TRBJ2-7 and V is TRBV3-1; D is ambiguous. V lost 1 base, J lost 5 bases, and 15 bases lay in between. This CDR3 has 15 amino acids. Germline V gene lookup returns CDR1 LGHDT and CDR2 YNNKEL (reference sequence). CDR3 DNA sequence: TGTGCCAGCAGCCAAGTGTACGCCTCCCCCCACGAGCAGTACTTC. This translates into CASSQVYASPHEQYF.

The chain uses TRBV4-1 and TRBJ1-3; D not resolved. Trimming left V 3 bases short and J 4 bases short, with 4 bases between. The V gene's germline CDR1 is MGHRA and CDR2 YSYEKL. CDR3 length equals 12 residues. The CDR3 DNA reads TGCGCCAGCAGCCAGACAGGAAACACCATATATTTT. Its protein is CASSQTGNTIYF.

This clonotype was observed a handful of times. The CDR3 sequence: CATSRDRPRGYEQFF. The CDR3 bases are TGTGCCACCAGCAGAGATCGTCCGCGGGGTTATGAGCAGTTCTTC. V and J are TRBV15 and TRBJ2-1; D might be TRBD2 (6 bases). This CDR3 region has 15 residues. Trimming shortened V by 0 bases and J by 8 bases, and 14 bases separated the two germline ends. The germline V gene encodes CDR1 LNHNV and CDR2 YYDKDF (reference sequence).